One sample yielded the 25 T cell receptor beta chains listed below, sequenced in a study of CD8+CD57+ T cells in acquired aplastic anemia. Template material for TCR beta VDJ and CDR3 profiling consisted of genomic DNA. TCRdb analysed the reads with MiXCR anew, one entry per CDR3 protein. The sample lists under 200,000 distinct CDR3 sequences, 64% occurring once. Material: sorted CD4+, CD8+, or CD8+CD57+ T cells (not recorded which) from PBMCs. These receptors were obtained from a human donor with severe aplastic anemia or a healthy control (not recorded which).

This clonotype was counted only a few times. The rearrangement joins TRBV15 to TRBJ2-7; TRBD1 might be the D (5 bases). Trimming removed 0 bases from V and 1 base from J, with 7 bases in between. Germline values: CDR1 LNHNV, CDR2 YYDKDF (reference sequence). This CDR3 has 14 residues. The CDR3 DNA reads as TGTGCCACCAGCAGAGATCAGGGTTCCTACGAGCAGTACTTC. It codes for CATSRDQGSYEQYF.

The chain joins TRBV7-2 to TRBJ2-1; D call uncertain. The CDR3 loop spans 13 amino acids. Germline V gene data show CDR1 as SGHTA and CDR2 as FQGNSA. Trimming removed 4 bases from V and 5 bases from J, with 9 bases in between. The CDR3 region is CASSYSRNNEQFF. CDR3 nucleotides: TGTGCCAGCAGCTACTCTAGAAACAATGAGCAGTTCTTC.

The chain joins TRBV2 to TRBJ2-7, with 7 positions matching TRBD1. Germline trimming cut 7 bases from V and 3 bases from J; bases unmatched to any gene: 9. The V gene's germline CDR1 is SNHLY and CDR2 FYNNEI. The CDR3 sequence is 14 residues long. CDR3: CASTEDRTIYEQYF. CDR3 DNA: TGTGCCAGCACTGAGGACAGGACCATCTACGAGCAGTACTTC.

The CDR3 DNA reads TGCAGTGCGCCCGTTGTCTCTGGAAACACCATATATTTT. Translation: CSAPVVSGNTIYF. This chain connects TRBV20-1 to TRBJ1-3; D ambiguous. The CDR3 is made up of 13 amino acids. Germline loops: CDR1 DFQATT, CDR2 SNEGSKA (reference sequence). Trimming cost V 6 bases and J 0 bases, with 9 bases left between them.

The gene calls are TRBV24-1 and TRBJ2-1; 10 bases map to TRBD2. Germline V CDR1 and CDR2: KGHDR, SFDVKD. CDR3 size: 14 residues. Germline trimming cut 10 bases from V and 4 bases from J; bases unmatched to any gene: 6. The chain's CDR3 is CATEAGGGYNEQFF. CDR3 coding DNA: TGTGCCACTGAAGCGGGGGGGGGTTACAATGAGCAGTTCTTC.

The chain combines TRBV11-2 with TRBJ2-7, with D perhaps TRBD2 (6 bases). CDR3 length: 15 amino acids. Germline V CDR1 and CDR2: SGHAT, FQNNGV. Trimming left V 1 base short and J 2 bases short, with 12 bases between. This CDR3 reads CASSLGGTRTYEQYF. In DNA form, the CDR3 reads TGTGCCAGCAGCTTAGGCGGGACTCGGACCTACGAGCAGTACTTC.

This chain joins TRBV20-1 and TRBJ2-5, with 7 bases lining up with TRBD2. The CDR3 extends over 14 amino acids. The junction had 9 bases not matched to a gene; V was cut back by 3 bases and J by 5 bases. The germline V gene encodes CDR1 DFQATT and CDR2 SNEGSKA (reference sequence). The CDR3 region is CSASDRLAGETQYF. Written as DNA, the CDR3 is TGCAGTGCTAGCGACCGACTAGCTGGTGAGACCCAGTACTTC.

This chain links TRBV20-1 with TRBJ2-2; D may be TRBD2 (5 bases). V shed 6 bases and J shed 8 bases, with 10 bases lying between them. This CDR3 is built from 11 residues. Germline loops: CDR1 DFQATT, CDR2 SNEGSKA (reference sequence). For the CDR3, the DNA is TGCAGTGCAGGACTGTCTGGGGAGCTGTTTTTT. This encodes CSAGLSGELFF.

The rearrangement joins TRBV5-1 to TRBJ2-5; possibly TRBD1 for D (6 bases). This CDR3 is built from 16 residues. The V end was cut by 0 bases, the J end by 4 bases, with 16 bases between. Germline CDR1 and CDR2: SGHRS and YFSETQ. CDR3: CASSLEGGQYRETQYF. In DNA form, the CDR3 reads TGCGCCAGCAGCTTGGAAGGGGGACAATATCGAGAGACCCAGTACTTC.

This clonotype was detected many times. The chain couples TRBV2 to TRBJ2-1; TRBD1 aligns across 7 bases. Per germline, CDR1 SNHLY and CDR2 FYNNEI. This CDR3 contains 15 residues. Losses at the gene ends were 6 bases for V and 1 base for J; bases not matched to a gene: 6. The CDR3 spells CASRSGTASYNEQFF. In DNA, the CDR3 is TGTGCCAGCAGATCCGGGACAGCTTCCTACAATGAGCAGTTCTTC. Combining the CDR3 with reference TRBV2 and TRBJ2-1 gives the whole variable domain EPEVTQTPSHQVTQMGQEVILRCVPISNHLYFYWYRQILGQKVEFLVSFYNNEISEKSEIFDDQFSVERPDGSNFTLKIRSTKLEDSAMYFCASRSGTASYNEQFFGPGTRLTVL.

This clonotype was found a few times. The V gene is TRBV19, the J gene TRBJ2-5; possibly TRBD1 or TRBD2 for D (6 bases each). The length of the CDR3 is 14 residues. Looked up from germline, CDR1 is LNHDA and CDR2 is SQIVND (reference sequence). The germline V and J ends were trimmed by 6 bases and 5 bases, with 16 bases remaining between them. CDR3 sequence: CASSPSGAGETQYF. DNA for the CDR3: TGTGCCAGTAGCCCATCGGGGGCAGGGGAGACCCAGTACTTC.

This clonotype appeared a few times. The rearrangement uses TRBV24-1 and TRBJ2-3; D assignment may be TRBD1 or TRBD2 (6 bases each). Looked up from germline, CDR1 is KGHDR and CDR2 is SFDVKD. Between the trimmed V and J ends, which lost 4 bases and 1 base, there was a span of 14 bases. The CDR3 loop spans 16 amino acids. CDR3: CATSDKGGSGTDTQYF. As DNA, the CDR3 is TGTGCCACCAGTGACAAAGGGGGGTCGGGCACAGATACGCAGTATTTT.

The chain recombines TRBV5-1 with TRBJ1-6, with 8 positions matching TRBD1. Losses at the gene ends were 3 bases for V and 7 bases for J; bases not matched to a gene: 6. CDR3 length: 15 residues. Germline V CDR1 and CDR2: SGHRS, YFSETQ. The CDR3 reads CASSWGTGTNSPLHF. CDR3 coding DNA: TGCGCCAGCAGCTGGGGGACAGGCACCAATTCACCCCTCCACTTT.

This rearrangement joins TRBV7-8 to TRBJ1-3; D gene ambiguous. Trimming took 1 base from V and 4 from J, leaving 11 bases between them. The germline CDR1 and CDR2 sequences are SGHVS and FQNEAQ. The CDR3 length is 15 residues. CDR3 coding DNA: TGTGCCAGCAGCTTAGGAGGGTGGTCCGGAAACACCATATATTTT. Translation gives CASSLGGWSGNTIYF.

The gene calls are TRBV7-9 and TRBJ1-3; no reliable D call. Per germline, CDR1 SEHNR and CDR2 FQNEAQ (reference sequence). Trimming shortened V by 1 base and J by 0 bases, and 7 bases separated the two germline ends. The length of the CDR3 is 15 residues. CDR3 loop: CASSLDQSSGNTIYF. CDR3 nucleotides: TGTGCCAGCAGCTTAGATCAGAGCTCTGGAAACACCATATATTTT.

Turning to this clonotype: A single base separates this from a much larger clone, so it may be a read error. The chain employs TRBV6-4 and TRBJ2-1; TRBD2 might be the D (7 bases). The CDR3 consists of 17 residues. The germline V and J ends were trimmed by 0 bases and 1 base, with 13 bases remaining between them. Germline V CDR1 and CDR2: MRHNA, SNTAGT. CDR3 DNA sequence: TGTGCCAGCAGTGACTCTAGAGGGGGGGTATCCTACAATGAGCAGTTCTTC. Protein sequence: CASSDSRGGVSYNEQFF.

This clonotype was recorded many times. The chain is built from TRBV11-1 and TRBJ1-1; 8 bases map to TRBD1. The length of the CDR3 is 16 residues. The J segment lost 2 bases and the V segment lost 3 bases, leaving 8 bases of the junction unmatched. Germline CDR1 SGHAT, CDR2 FQDESV (reference sequence). The CDR3: CASSLGQALDNTEAFF. The DNA of the CDR3 is TGTGCCAGCAGCTTGGGACAGGCCCTGGACAACACTGAAGCTTTCTTT.

With regard to this clonotype: The junction shows a germline mismatch at one end, possibly a read error. The J gene is TRBJ1-1, the V gene TRBV11-2, with a possible D match to TRBD1 (5 bases). The germline CDR1 and CDR2 sequences are SGHAT and FQNNGV. This CDR3 comprises 14 residues. The DNA for the CDR3 is TGTGCCAGCAGCTTAGGGGGGAAAGTCACTGAGGCTTTCTTT. This sequence encodes CASSLGGKVTEAFF.

The gene calls are TRBV24-1 and TRBJ2-2; D is uncertain. Germline CDR1 KGHDR, CDR2 SFDVKD. The CDR3 totals 16 residues. V lost 4 bases and J 5 bases, leaving 16 bases between the germline ends. For the CDR3, the DNA is TGTGCCACCAGTGAATCTTCAGGTCAGATAACCGGGGAGCTGTTTTTT. This translates into CATSESSGQITGELFF.

This clonotype showed up just once. The rearrangement uses TRBV2 and TRBJ1-6; possibly TRBD1 for D (5 bases). The CDR3 has 18 residues. Germline assignment: CDR1 SNHLY and CDR2 FYNNEI. The germline V and J ends were trimmed by 1 base and 0 bases, with 13 bases remaining between them. The CDR3 loop reads CASSEDQGGSSYNSPLHF. CDR3 DNA: TGTGCCAGCAGTGAAGATCAGGGCGGGAGCTCCTATAATTCACCCCTCCACTTT.

This clonotype was counted once. The chain uses TRBV7-2 and TRBJ2-3; D is ambiguous. CDR1 and CDR2 from the germline V gene are SGHTA and FQGNSA. V gave up 4 bases and J gave up 6 bases, with 8 bases separating them. This CDR3 comprises 12 residues. The CDR3: CASSCSRDTQYF. The CDR3 nucleotides read TGTGCCAGCAGCTGCTCGAGGGATACGCAGTATTTT.

This clonotype was seen many times. The CDR3 DNA reads TGTGCCAGCAGCTCCGACAGCCTCAATGAGCAGTTCTTC. Protein sequence: CASSSDSLNEQFF. The chain combines TRBV11-3 with TRBJ2-1, with D maybe TRBD1 (5 bases). Germline V gene lookup returns CDR1 SGHNT and CDR2 YENEEA. The V and J ends lost 4 bases and 6 bases respectively, with 10 bases between them. The CDR3 totals 13 residues.

The chain links TRBV6-4 to TRBJ1-4; possibly TRBD1 for D (5 bases). This CDR3 has 14 amino acids. The ends were cut back, 10 bases at V and 8 bases at J, with 20 bases in the middle. In germline, CDR1 is MRHNA, CDR2 SNTAGT. CDR3 loop: CATSLGQGGEKLFF. CDR3 sequence (DNA): TGTGCCACCTCCTTGGGCCAGGGTGGCGAAAAACTGTTTTTT.

As DNA, the CDR3 is TGTGCCAGTAGTCCCCACAGGGACTTCCAAGAGACCCAGTACTTC. It translates to CASSPHRDFQETQYF. The chain couples TRBV19 to TRBJ2-5; D may match TRBD1 or TRBD2 (6 bases each). The CDR3 is 15 amino acids. V was trimmed by 5 bases and J by 1 base, leaving 14 bases between them. Germline values: CDR1 LNHDA, CDR2 SQIVND (reference sequence).

V usage is TRBV12-3 or TRBV12-4 and J usage is TRBJ2-1; TRBD2 is a possible D gene (5 bases). The CDR3 runs 14 residues. V lost 2 bases and J 4 bases, leaving 9 bases between the germline ends. The CDR3 DNA reads TGTGCCAGCAGTTTAAGTGGGGAGTACAATGAGCAGTTCTTC. Its translation is CASSLSGEYNEQFF.